The rows below give T cell receptor beta chains drawn from one sample of a study of T-cell memory formation after mild COVID-19. Via MiXCR, TCRdb re-called the 5' RACE reads, giving one row per CDR3 protein. The sample contains about 560,000 distinct CDR3 sequences, roughly a sixth of which appear only once. Sequenced material: PBMCs or a T cell subset sorted from them (not recorded which). The source of these receptors is an adult woman who had mild COVID-19 (a few samples of this study predate the infection). Cell type and time point are not known. Both conserved end residues are part of each CDR3. A D gene is named only where the DNA matches it firmly. Clone size is given for some rows only: seen once, a few or many times, or a class if the clone is expanded.

.	.	TRBV5-1	TRBJ2-7	TGCGCCAGCAGCTTCTTAGCGGACTACGAGCAGTACTTC	CASSFLADYEQYF
.	few	TRBV20-1	TRBJ2-7	TGCAGTGCCCACGGACCGGGGAAGGAAATCTACGAGCAGTACTTC	CSAHGPGKEIYEQYF
TRBD2	.	TRBV7-2	TRBJ2-1	TGTGCCAGCTTGGGACTAGCGGGGTACAATGAGCAGTTCTTC	CASLGLAGYNEQFF
.	.	TRBV12-3/TRBV12-4	TRBJ1-5	TGTGCCAGCAGTTTAGAGTCCGGACTGGGTAATCAGCCCCAGCATTTT	CASSLESGLGNQPQHF
.	few	TRBV7-6	TRBJ2-3	TGTGCCAGCAGCAAAAACCCTAGCACAGATACGCAGTATTTT	CASSKNPSTDTQYF
.	few	TRBV24-1	TRBJ2-5	TGTGCCACCAGTGACACCCGCGGACGCAGCCAAGAGACCCAGTACTTC	CATSDTRGRSQETQYF
TRBD1	many	TRBV20-1	TRBJ1-5	TGCAGTGCTAGAACCATAGGGACAGGATACAATCAGCCCCAGCATTTT	CSARTIGTGYNQPQHF
TRBD2	.	TRBV6-5	TRBJ2-5	TGTGCCACCTCGGGACTAGCGGCCCAAGAGACCCAGTACTTC	CATSGLAAQETQYF
.	few	TRBV5-1	TRBJ1-4	TGCGCCAGCAGCGGAGGGGTATCTACTAATGAAAAACTGTTTTTT	CASSGGVSTNEKLFF
TRBD2	few	TRBV18	TRBJ2-2	TGTGCCAGCTCACCTCGGGGAGGGCGCGACACCGGGGAGCTGTTTTTT	CASSPRGGRDTGELFF
TRBD2	few	TRBV4-2	TRBJ2-3	TGTGCCAGCAGCCAACGACTAGCGGCTGATACGCAGTATTTT	CASSQRLAADTQYF
.	.	TRBV7-8	TRBJ2-1	TGTGCCAGCAGCTTAGCGCCCGGGAGTACCCCCAATGAGCAGTTCTTC	CASSLAPGSTPNEQFF
TRBD2	.	TRBV24-1	TRBJ2-7	TGTGCCACCTCTAGCGGGCTCCTTACCTCCTACGAGCAGTACTTC	CATSSGLLTSYEQYF
TRBD2	few	TRBV29-1	TRBJ2-1	TGCAGCCAGGGACTAGCGGGAGGGGCGTCCTACAATGAGCAGTTCTTC	CSQGLAGGASYNEQFF
TRBD1	few	TRBV5-1	TRBJ1-2	TGCGCCAGCAGCCCAGGGGGCACGAACGGCTACACCTTC	CASSPGGTNGYTF
TRBD2	.	TRBV10-3	TRBJ2-3	TGTGCCATCAGCCGGACTAGCGGGGGAAGCACAGATACGCAGTATTTT	CAISRTSGGSTDTQYF
.	few	TRBV6-5	TRBJ2-5	TGTGCCAGCAGTTACGGCTCGGCCCAGTACTTC	CASSYGSAQYF
TRBD1	.	TRBV27	TRBJ1-5	TGTGCCAGCAGTTCAATCCGGGACAGAGGCAGGAGCAATCAGCCCCAGCATTTT	CASSSIRDRGRSNQPQHF
.	.	TRBV3-1	TRBJ2-1	TGTGCCAGCAGCCAATGGCCCCCCGCGTCCTACAATGAGCAGTTCTTC	CASSQWPPASYNEQFF
.	.	TRBV7-2	TRBJ1-1	TGTGCCAGCAGCTCGCGACGGGGCACTGAAGCTTTCTTT	CASSSRRGTEAFF
.	.	TRBV7-9	TRBJ2-7	TGTGCCAGCAGCTCCGACTCCGGGACGGAGGATTTCTACGAGCAGTACTTC	CASSSDSGTEDFYEQYF
.	few	TRBV4-1	TRBJ2-7	TGCGCCAGCAGCCAATATTCCAGGGGAGTCGCCTACGAGCAGTACTTC	CASSQYSRGVAYEQYF
.	.	TRBV6-6	TRBJ2-6	TGTGCCGCCGGCTTGGGGGCCAACGTCCTGACTTTC	CAAGLGANVLTF
TRBD1	few	TRBV7-7	TRBJ2-5	TGTGCCAGCAGCAGGACCCAGGGGGCAATAGGAGAGACCCAGTACTTC	CASSRTQGAIGETQYF
.	.	TRBV30	TRBJ2-5	TGTGCCTGGAGTAGCCTGGGCATGACAGCGAAAGAGACCCAGTACTTC	CAWSSLGMTAKETQYF
.	.	TRBV3-1	TRBJ2-1	TGTGCCAGCAGCCAAGGGCAACTAGAGCAGTTCTTC	CASSQGQLEQFF
TRBD2	.	TRBV4-1	TRBJ2-5	TGCGCCAGCAGCCAAGTCTCCGGGGGGACCCAAGAGACCCAGTACTTC	CASSQVSGGTQETQYF
TRBD2	few	TRBV18	TRBJ2-2	TGTGCCAGCTCACCACCTATGAGTAGCGGGATCCGGGACACCGGGGAGCTGTTTTTT	CASSPPMSSGIRDTGELFF
.	few	TRBV12-3/TRBV12-4	TRBJ1-1	TGTGCCAGCGCCCCCGGTGTTTGGGACACTGAAGCTTTCTTT	CASAPGVWDTEAFF
.	few	TRBV29-1	TRBJ2-5	TGCAGCGTGGGGAAATTCCAAGAGACCCAGTACTTC	CSVGKFQETQYF
TRBD1	.	TRBV29-1	TRBJ1-1	TGCAGCGTTGTGAGGCCAGGGGGCCAGAACACTGAAGCTTTCTTT	CSVVRPGGQNTEAFF
TRBD1	.	TRBV6-2/TRBV6-3	TRBJ1-5	TGTGCCAGCAGACCCTTAGGACAGGAAATTTATCAGCCCCAGCATTTT	CASRPLGQEIYQPQHF
.	.	TRBV5-1	TRBJ2-2	TGCGCCAGCCGACATAACACCGGGGAGCTGTTTTTT	CASRHNTGELFF
TRBD2	.	TRBV19	TRBJ2-1	TGTGCCAGTACCTCTCGGGAGGGTTACAATGAGCAGTTCTTC	CASTSREGYNEQFF
.	.	TRBV4-3	TRBJ1-1	TGCGCCAGCAGCCAAGATCTGACGATGCGGGCAGCTTTCTTT	CASSQDLTMRAAFF
.	few	TRBV27	TRBJ2-7	TGTGCCAGCACCTCGTATTTTACCGGGACGGGGGCCTACGAGCAGTACTTC	CASTSYFTGTGAYEQYF
.	few	TRBV5-5	TRBJ1-5	TGTGCCAGCACCCAAAGACCGGGAGATAGCAATCAGCCCCAGCATTTT	CASTQRPGDSNQPQHF
TRBD2	.	TRBV7-8	TRBJ2-1	TGTGCCAGCAGCCGGAGCGGGGAGTCACTGTTCTTC	CASSRSGESLFF
TRBD1	.	TRBV3-1	TRBJ2-7	TGTGCCAGCAGCTACAGGGGCCACGAGCAGTACTTC	CASSYRGHEQYF
.	few	TRBV4-1	TRBJ2-1	TGCGCCAGCAGCCAAGATAGAGGGGTCCGCCAACGAGATGTCTACAATGAGCAGTTCTTC	CASSQDRGVRQRDVYNEQFF
.	.	TRBV4-3	TRBJ1-5	TGCGCCAGCAGCCAAGATCCGACGGGGCAGGGAGGTCAGCCCCAGCATTTT	CASSQDPTGQGGQPQHF
.	few	TRBV5-1	TRBJ2-2	TGCGCCAGCAGCTTGGCACACGGGACTCCGGAGCTGTTTTTT	CASSLAHGTPELFF
.	few	TRBV4-3	TRBJ1-5	TGCGCCAGCAGCCAAGATTACCCACCGCTAAATCAGCCCCAGCATTTT	CASSQDYPPLNQPQHF
TRBD1	.	TRBV12-3/TRBV12-4	TRBJ1-2	TGTGCCAGCAGGGACCAGGGGGTAAATGGCTACACCTTC	CASRDQGVNGYTF
TRBD1	few	TRBV6-5	TRBJ1-5	TGTGCCAGCAGCGATACAGGGGATAGCAATCAGCCCCAGCATTTT	CASSDTGDSNQPQHF
TRBD1	few	TRBV24-1	TRBJ1-2	TGTGCCACCAGTGACCCGGACAGGGGGTATGGCTACACCTTC	CATSDPDRGYGYTF
TRBD1	.	TRBV5-1	TRBJ2-7	TGCGCCAGCAGCCGAACCGGGACAGAGTTCTACGAGCAGTACTTC	CASSRTGTEFYEQYF
.	few	TRBV30	TRBJ1-2	TGTGCCTGGAGTGGGAGTGAGGGAAATGGCTACACCTTC	CAWSGSEGNGYTF
.	many	TRBV7-3	TRBJ2-1	TGTGCCAGCAGCCCTCCGACTAGTAGTGAGCAGTTCTTC	CASSPPTSSEQFF
.	.	TRBV10-3	TRBJ1-1	TGTGCCATCAGTGGCCTCGGGAGGATAGACACTGAAGCTTTCTTT	CAISGLGRIDTEAFF